This T cell receptor (beta chain) was observed in a study of radiotherapy plus CTLA-4 blockade in lung cancer. Study-wide points: Clones derived from tumor TCRs expanded in blood after radiotherapy plus ipilimumab.

TCRdb's table, derived via immunoSEQ multiplex PCR, lists solely in-frame clones and lacks some. Of 90,000 or so clones listed, about 80% were seen once; the top ten hold roughly 0.84%. This clone has more than one count but fewer than ten. Its specificity is unknown. The CDR3 covers 14 residues. Germline-derived CDR1 and CDR2 are MNHNS and SASEGT. With 6 bases clipped from V and 2 bases from J, the junction kept 7 bases outside the gene matches. The source material was peripheral blood, sampled from a patient treated with radiotherapy plus ipilimumab. The V gene is TRBV6-1, the J gene TRBJ2-7, with 7 bases identical to TRBD1. This sequence originates from a human donor with non-small cell lung cancer who had stable disease on radiotherapy plus ipilimumab. The DNA for the CDR3 is TGTGCCAGCAGCGCCGGGACAGATACCTACGAGCAGTACTTC. Translating it yields CASSAGTDTYEQYF.